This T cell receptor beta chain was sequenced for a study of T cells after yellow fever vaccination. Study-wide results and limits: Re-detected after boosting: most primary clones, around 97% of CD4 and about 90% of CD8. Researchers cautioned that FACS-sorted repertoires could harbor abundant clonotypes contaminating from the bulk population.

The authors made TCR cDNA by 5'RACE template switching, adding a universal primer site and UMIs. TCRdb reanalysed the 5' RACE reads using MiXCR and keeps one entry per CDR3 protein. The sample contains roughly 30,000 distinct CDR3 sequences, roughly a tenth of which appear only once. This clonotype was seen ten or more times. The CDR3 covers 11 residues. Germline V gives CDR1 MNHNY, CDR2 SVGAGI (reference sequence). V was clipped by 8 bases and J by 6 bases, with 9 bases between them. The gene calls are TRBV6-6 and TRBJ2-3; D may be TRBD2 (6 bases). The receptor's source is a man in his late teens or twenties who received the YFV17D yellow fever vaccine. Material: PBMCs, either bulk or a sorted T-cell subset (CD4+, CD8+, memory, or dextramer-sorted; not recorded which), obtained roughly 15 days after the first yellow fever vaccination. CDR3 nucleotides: TGTGCCAGCCAACGGGGGGATACGCAGTATTTT. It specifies CASQRGDTQYF.